The clone carrying this T cell receptor beta chain was observed a handful of times. Its antigen remains unknown. Between the trimmed V and J ends, which lost 10 bases and 3 bases, there was a span of 7 bases. The V gene's germline CDR1 is SNHLY and CDR2 FYNNEI. This CDR3 has 11 residues. This specimen comes from a study of shared clonotypes between healthy human individuals. Study observations and caveats: Tissues were not sampled, only blood, and their repertoires likely differ.

Genomic DNA, for the unsorted samples, came from some 100 million PBMCs. PCR replicates from unsorted PBMC used roughly 300 ng DNA, and this amount was 25,000 to 35,000 T cell genomes. Per the authors' pipeline: ImmunoSEQ gave junction-only sequences without quality scores, so filtering differed. TCRdb keeps only in-frame clones here, not all; method: immunoSEQ multiplex PCR. V, J and clone size are taken as reported in that table, and D and trimming were inferred from the DNA itself. The table records around 500,000 clones, 70% to 85% of them present only once. This clonotype was sampled from a woman aged 40 to 50 in good health. Some clones in this sample may be carry-over from other donors' samples. Input material: PBMCs. This rearrangement joins TRBV2 to TRBJ2-1; D gene ambiguous. The CDR3 is CATKNYNEQFF. As DNA, the CDR3 is TGTGCCACCAAAAACTACAATGAGCAGTTCTTC.